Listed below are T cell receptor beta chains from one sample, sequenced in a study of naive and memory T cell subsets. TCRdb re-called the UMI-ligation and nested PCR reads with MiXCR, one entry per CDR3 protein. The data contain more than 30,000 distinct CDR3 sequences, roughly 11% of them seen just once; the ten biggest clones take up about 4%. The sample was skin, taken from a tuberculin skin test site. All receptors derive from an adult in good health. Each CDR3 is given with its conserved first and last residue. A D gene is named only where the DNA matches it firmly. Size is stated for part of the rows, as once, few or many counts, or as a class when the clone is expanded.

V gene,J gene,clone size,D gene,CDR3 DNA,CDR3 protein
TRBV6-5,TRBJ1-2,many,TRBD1,TGTGCCAGCAGTTCCGGACAGGGAGTTGGCTATGGCTACACCTTC,CASSSGQGVGYGYTF
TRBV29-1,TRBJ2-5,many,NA,TGCAGCGTGGCCGGGACGGTGTACCAAGAGACCCAGTACTTC,CSVAGTVYQETQYF
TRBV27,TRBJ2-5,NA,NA,TGTGCCAGCAGTTTATTTGGAGGAAACCAAGAGACCCAGTACTTC,CASSLFGGNQETQYF
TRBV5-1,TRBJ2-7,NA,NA,TGCGCCAGCAGCTTGGCTGGAAGTTACGAGCAGTACTTC,CASSLAGSYEQYF
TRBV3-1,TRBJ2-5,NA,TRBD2,TGTGCCAGCAGCCAGCGGGGGCAAGAGACCCAGTACTTC,CASSQRGQETQYF
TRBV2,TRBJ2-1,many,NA,TGTGCCAGCTTGAGACACAACCAAGACAATGAGCAGTTCTTC,CASLRHNQDNEQFF
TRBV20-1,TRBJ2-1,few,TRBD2,TGCAGTGCTAGAGGTCTAGCGGGAGGCCCGGTCTACAATGAGCAGTTCTTC,CSARGLAGGPVYNEQFF
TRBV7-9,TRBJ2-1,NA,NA,TGTGCCAGCAGCTTAGTCGCGCGTAGGGGTGAGCAGTTCTTC,CASSLVARRGEQFF
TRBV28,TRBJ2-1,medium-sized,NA,TGTGCCAGCAGCCTTATCACAACCCCATACAATGAGCAGTTCTTC,CASSLITTPYNEQFF
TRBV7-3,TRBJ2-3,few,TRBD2,TGTGCCAGCAGCTTAGGACTAGCGGGGCGTACCACAGATACGCAGTATTTT,CASSLGLAGRTTDTQYF
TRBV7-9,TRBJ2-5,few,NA,TGTGCCAGCAGCTTAACGCCCGGGGTTCGACAGTACTTC,CASSLTPGVRQYF
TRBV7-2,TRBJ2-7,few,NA,TGTGCCAGCAGCTTAGGAGGGCCCAAATCCTACGAGCAGTACTTC,CASSLGGPKSYEQYF
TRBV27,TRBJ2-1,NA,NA,TGTGCCAGCAGTTTATCAGGACACAACTACAATGAGCAGTTCTTC,CASSLSGHNYNEQFF
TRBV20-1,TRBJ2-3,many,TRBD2,TGCAGTGCCCCTTCTAGCGGGGGGAACACAGATACGCAGTATTTT,CSAPSSGGNTDTQYF
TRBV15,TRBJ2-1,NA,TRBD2,TGTGCCACCAGCAAACGAGCGGGGAACTCCTACAATGAGCAGTTCTTC,CATSKRAGNSYNEQFF
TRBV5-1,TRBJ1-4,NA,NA,TGCGCCAGCAGTTTGGGAGACAGTAGAGTTGAAAAACTGTTTTTT,CASSLGDSRVEKLFF
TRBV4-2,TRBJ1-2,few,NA,TGTGCCAGCAGCCAATTAAGCAACAGGGAAAACTATGGCTACACCTTC,CASSQLSNRENYGYTF
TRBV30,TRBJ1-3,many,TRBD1,TGTGCCTGGAGTGTGGGGACAGCAGCCGACTCTGGAAACACCATATATTTT,CAWSVGTAADSGNTIYF
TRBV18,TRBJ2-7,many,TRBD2,TGTGCCAGCTCACGGGCCCAGGGAGGGAGCTCCTACGAGCAGTACTTC,CASSRAQGGSSYEQYF
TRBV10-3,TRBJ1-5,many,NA,TGTGCCATCAGTGGGGGGGCATATAGCAATCAGCCCCAGCATTTT,CAISGGAYSNQPQHF
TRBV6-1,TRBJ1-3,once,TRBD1,TGTGCCAGCAGTAAACAGGGGGCATCTGGAAACACCATATATTTT,CASSKQGASGNTIYF
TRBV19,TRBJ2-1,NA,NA,TGTGCCAGTAGTATAAGGAGCAGGGACGGCAACAATGAGCAGTTCTTC,CASSIRSRDGNNEQFF
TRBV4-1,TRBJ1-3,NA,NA,TGCGCCAGCAGAGGGGGGGCTGGAAACACCATATATTTT,CASRGGAGNTIYF
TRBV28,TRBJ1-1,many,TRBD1,TGTGCCAGCAGTCCACGACAGGGGAGGGCTGAAGCTTTCTTT,CASSPRQGRAEAFF
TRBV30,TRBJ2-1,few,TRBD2,TGTGCCTGGAGTCCAGGAGCTAGCGGGAGCTCCTACAATGAGCAGTTCTTC,CAWSPGASGSSYNEQFF
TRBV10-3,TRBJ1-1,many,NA,TGTGCCATCAAGGAGGCCAACACTGAAGCTTTCTTT,CAIKEANTEAFF
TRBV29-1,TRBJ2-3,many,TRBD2,TGCAGCGCCAGACTAGCGGTAGTAGGGGATACGCAGTATTTT,CSARLAVVGDTQYF
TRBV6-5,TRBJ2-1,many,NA,TGTGCCAGCAGTTACCGGGCAGCGGACTCCTACAATGAGCAGTTCTTC,CASSYRAADSYNEQFF
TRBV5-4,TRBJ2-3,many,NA,TGTGCCAGCAGCCGACAAGGTAGCACAGATACGCAGTATTTT,CASSRQGSTDTQYF
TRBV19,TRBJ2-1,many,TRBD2,TGTGCCAGTAGTCCCTGGACTAGCGGGGGCCCTATATCCTACAATGAGCAGTTCTTC,CASSPWTSGGPISYNEQFF
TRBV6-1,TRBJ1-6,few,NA,TGTGCCAGCAGCTATGCCGGTAATTCACCCCTCCACTTT,CASSYAGNSPLHF
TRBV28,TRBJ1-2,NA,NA,TGTGCCAGCAGTTTGGGAGGGGCAGGGGCCTTCTTATATGGCTACACCTTC,CASSLGGAGAFLYGYTF
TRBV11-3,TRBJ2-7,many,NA,TGTGCCAGCAGCTCGGACGGATACGAGCAGTACTTC,CASSSDGYEQYF
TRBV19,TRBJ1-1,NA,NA,TGTGCCAGTACCCCGATCGCCCGAAACACTGAAGCTTTCTTT,CASTPIARNTEAFF
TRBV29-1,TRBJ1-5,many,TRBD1,TGCAGCGCCGCCTTGACAGGGAGCAATCAGCCCCAGCATTTT,CSAALTGSNQPQHF
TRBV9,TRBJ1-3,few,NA,TGTGCCAGCAGCGCCCGGACAACCCCACCTGGAAACACCATATATTTT,CASSARTTPPGNTIYF
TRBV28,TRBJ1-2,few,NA,TGTGCCAGCAGTTTACCGGGACACCCTAACTATGGCTACACCTTC,CASSLPGHPNYGYTF
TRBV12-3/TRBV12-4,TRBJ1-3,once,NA,TGTGCCAGCAGTTTTGGACCGATCTCTGGAAACACCATATATTTT,CASSFGPISGNTIYF
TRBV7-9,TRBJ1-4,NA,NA,TGTGCCAGCAGCCGGGGGGCTCTGGGTAATGAAAAACTGTTTTTT,CASSRGALGNEKLFF
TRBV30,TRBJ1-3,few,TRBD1,TGTGCCTGGAATCCCACAGGGGGCTCTCTCTCTGGAAACACCATATATTTT,CAWNPTGGSLSGNTIYF
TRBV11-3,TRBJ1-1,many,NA,TGTGCCAGCAGCTTAGGGGGGACTCAGAACACTGAAGCTTTCTTT,CASSLGGTQNTEAFF
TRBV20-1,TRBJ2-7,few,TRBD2,TGCAGTGCCCCCCCTAGCGGGAGGTCCTACGAGCAGTACTTC,CSAPPSGRSYEQYF
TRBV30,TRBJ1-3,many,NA,TGTGCCTGGAGTTCCGGCTCTGGAAACACCATATATTTT,CAWSSGSGNTIYF
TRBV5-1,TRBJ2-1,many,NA,TGCGCCAGCAGCCGGGACGAGAGCTCCTACAATGAGCAGTTCTTC,CASSRDESSYNEQFF
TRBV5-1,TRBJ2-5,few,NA,TGCGCCAGCAGCCATACGGGACTTCCGGGGGAGACCCAGTACTTC,CASSHTGLPGETQYF
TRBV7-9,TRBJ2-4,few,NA,TGTGCCAGCAGCTTAAGGTCCGGAGGGAACATTCAGTACTTC,CASSLRSGGNIQYF
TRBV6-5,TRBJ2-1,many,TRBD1,TGTGCCAGCAGCATACAGGGGGGCAATGAGCAGTTCTTC,CASSIQGGNEQFF
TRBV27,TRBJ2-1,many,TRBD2,TGTGCCAGCAGTTCCCCGACTAGCGGGGTAGGGTACAATGAGCAGTTCTTC,CASSSPTSGVGYNEQFF
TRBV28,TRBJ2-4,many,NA,TGTGCCAGCAGTACCGGGACAATCGGGAAAAACATTCAGTACTTC,CASSTGTIGKNIQYF
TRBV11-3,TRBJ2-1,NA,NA,TGTGCCAGCTCCAAGGACACTTACAATGAGCAGTTCTTC,CASSKDTYNEQFF
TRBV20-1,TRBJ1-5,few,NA,TGCAGTGCTAACCAGGTTAGGGATCAGCCCCAGCATTTT,CSANQVRDQPQHF
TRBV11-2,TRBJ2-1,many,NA,TGTGCCAGCAGCTTAGGGTTGGGGCGGGGGCCAAACAATGAGCAGTTCTTC,CASSLGLGRGPNNEQFF
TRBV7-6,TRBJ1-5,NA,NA,TGTGCCAGCAGCTTATTACCGGTCGGCAATCAGCCCCAGCATTTT,CASSLLPVGNQPQHF
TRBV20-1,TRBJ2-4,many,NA,TGCAGTGCTAGAGATTACGGCGTGATAGCCAAAAACATTCAGTACTTC,CSARDYGVIAKNIQYF